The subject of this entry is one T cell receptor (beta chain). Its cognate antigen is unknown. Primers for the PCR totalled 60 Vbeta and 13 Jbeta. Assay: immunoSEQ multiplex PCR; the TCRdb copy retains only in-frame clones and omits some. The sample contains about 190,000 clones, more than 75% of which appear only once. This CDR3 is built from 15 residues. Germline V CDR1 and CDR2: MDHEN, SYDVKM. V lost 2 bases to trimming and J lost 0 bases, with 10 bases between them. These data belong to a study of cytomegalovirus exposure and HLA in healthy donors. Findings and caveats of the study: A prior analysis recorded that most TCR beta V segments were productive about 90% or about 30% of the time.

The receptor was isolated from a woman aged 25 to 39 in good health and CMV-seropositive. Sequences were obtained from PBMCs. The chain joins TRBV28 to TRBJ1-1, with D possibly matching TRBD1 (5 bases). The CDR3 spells CASSLQGSMNTEAFF. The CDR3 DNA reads TGTGCCAGCAGTTTACAGGGAAGCATGAACACTGAAGCTTTCTTT. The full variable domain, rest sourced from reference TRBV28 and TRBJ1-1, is DVKVTQSSRYLVKRTGEKVFLECVQDMDHENMFWYRQDPGLGLRLIYFSYDVKMKEKGDIPEGYSVSREKKERFSLILESASTNQTSMYLCASSLQGSMNTEAFFGQGTRLTVV.